The clone carrying this T cell receptor beta chain was counted a few times. Profiled with immunoSEQ multiplex PCR; TCRdb holds only in-frame clones, not every one. The table has some 2,500,000 clones, about 90% seen once; the top ten hold approximately 0.4%. This entry comes from a study of shared clonotypes between healthy human individuals. Study-level information: Ranging from 18 to 49 in age, donors were a couple of women and a few men.

The source material was naive CD4+ T cells from PBMCs. Subset described: CD45RA+ positively selected. The origin of this receptor is a young man in good health. Some clones in this sample may be carry-over from other donors' samples.

The CDR3 sequence: CASSVGDRAGAEAFF. The CDR3 DNA is TGTGCCAGCAGCGTAGGCGACAGGGCGGGGGCTGAAGCTTTCTTT. V and J are TRBV9 and TRBJ1-1; 7 bases agree with TRBD1. From germline, CDR1 is SGDLS and CDR2 YYNGEE. This CDR3 has 15 amino acids. J lost 6 bases, V lost 0 bases, and 8 bases had no gene match.